This TCR beta chain was identified in a study of T cell repertoires in cytomegalovirus infection. Comments on this clonotype: Its specificity is unknown.

TCRdb reprocessed the reads via MiXCR and lists one record per CDR3 protein. The sample has 200,000 to 250,000 distinct CDR3 sequences, 9% to 15% seen once. Looked up from germline, CDR1 is LGHNA and CDR2 is YSLEER. This CDR3 comprises 16 residues. V was pared by 0 bases and J by 2 bases, with 11 bases between. The study, taken as a whole, reports: Pooled public TCR beta family frequency picked out CMV carriers with the relevant HLA. CMV-specific TCR beta clonotypes restricted by HLA-C were the ones dominating the ex vivo response.

The sequence was collected from a human donor in good health (CMV status not recorded). Some clones in this sample may be carry-over from other donors' samples. The gene calls are TRBV4-3 and TRBJ2-1; D is possibly TRBD1 (5 bases). The source material was PBMCs. CDR3: CASSQDDGATYNEQFF. CDR3 sequence (DNA): TGCGCCAGCAGCCAAGATGATGGGGCGACCTACAATGAGCAGTTCTTC.